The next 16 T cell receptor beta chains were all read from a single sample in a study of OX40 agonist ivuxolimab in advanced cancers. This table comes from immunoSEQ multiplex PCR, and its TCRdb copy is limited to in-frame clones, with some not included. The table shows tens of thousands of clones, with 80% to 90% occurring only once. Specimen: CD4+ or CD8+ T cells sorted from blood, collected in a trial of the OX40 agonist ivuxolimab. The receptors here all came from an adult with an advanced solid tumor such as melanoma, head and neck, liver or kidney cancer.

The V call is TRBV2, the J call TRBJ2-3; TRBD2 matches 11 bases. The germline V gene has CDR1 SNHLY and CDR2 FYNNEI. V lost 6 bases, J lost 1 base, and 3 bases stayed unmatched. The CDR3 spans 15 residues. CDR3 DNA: TGTGCCAGCAGCAAACTAGCGGGGGGCACAGATACGCAGTATTTT. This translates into CASSKLAGGTDTQYF.

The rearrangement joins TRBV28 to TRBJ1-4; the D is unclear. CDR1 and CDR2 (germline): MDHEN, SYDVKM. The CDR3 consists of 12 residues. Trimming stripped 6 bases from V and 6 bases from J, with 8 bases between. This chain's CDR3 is CASRERDEKLFF. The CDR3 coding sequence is TGTGCCAGCAGGGAAAGAGATGAAAAACTGTTTTTT. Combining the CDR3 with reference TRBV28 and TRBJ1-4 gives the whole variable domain DVKVTQSSRYLVKRTGEKVFLECVQDMDHENMFWYRQDPGLGLRLIYFSYDVKMKEKGDIPEGYSVSREKKERFSLILESASTNQTSMYLCASRERDEKLFFGSGTQLSVL.

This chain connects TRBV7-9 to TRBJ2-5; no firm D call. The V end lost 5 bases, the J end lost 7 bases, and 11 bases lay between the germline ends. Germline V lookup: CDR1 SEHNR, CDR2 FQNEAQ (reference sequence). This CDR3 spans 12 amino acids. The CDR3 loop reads CASSPNDRTQYF. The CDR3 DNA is TGTGCCAGCAGCCCAAATGACCGGACCCAGTACTTC.

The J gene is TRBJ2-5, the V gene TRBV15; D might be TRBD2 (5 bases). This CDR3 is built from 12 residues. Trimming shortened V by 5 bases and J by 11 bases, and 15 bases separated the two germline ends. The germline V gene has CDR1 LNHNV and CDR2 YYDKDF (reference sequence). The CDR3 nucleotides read TGTGCCACCAGCCTTGAGCGGTTCGGGCAGTACTTC. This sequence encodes CATSLERFGQYF.

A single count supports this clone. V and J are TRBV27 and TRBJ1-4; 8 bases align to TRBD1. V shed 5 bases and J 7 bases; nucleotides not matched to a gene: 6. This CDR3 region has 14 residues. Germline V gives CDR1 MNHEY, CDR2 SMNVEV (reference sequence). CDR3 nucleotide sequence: TGTGCCAGCAGTCCGGACAGGGCGGGTGAAAAACTGTTTTTT. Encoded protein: CASSPDRAGEKLFF.

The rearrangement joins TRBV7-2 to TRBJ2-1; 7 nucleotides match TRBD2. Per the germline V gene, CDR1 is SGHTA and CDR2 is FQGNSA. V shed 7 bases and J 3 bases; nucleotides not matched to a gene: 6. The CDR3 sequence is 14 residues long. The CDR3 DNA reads TGTGCCAGCAAATCAGCGGGGAACTACAATGAGCAGTTCTTC. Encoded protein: CASKSAGNYNEQFF.

The CDR3 DNA reads as TGCAGCAGCCGGGACAGGGGGCAGACAGATACGCAGTATTTT. It encodes CSSRDRGQTDTQYF. V is TRBV29-1 and J is TRBJ2-3; 12 nucleotides match TRBD1. This CDR3 is 14 amino acids long. Germline CDR1 SQVTM, CDR2 ANQGSEA. After removal of 8 bases from V and 3 bases from J, the junction contained 6 bases not matched to a gene.

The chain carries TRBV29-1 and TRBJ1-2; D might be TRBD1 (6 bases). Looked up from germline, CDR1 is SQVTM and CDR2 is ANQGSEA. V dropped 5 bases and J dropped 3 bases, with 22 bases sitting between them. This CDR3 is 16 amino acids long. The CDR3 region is CSVLGGDRPKDYGYTF. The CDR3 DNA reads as TGCAGCGTTCTAGGAGGTGACAGGCCAAAGGACTATGGCTACACCTTC.

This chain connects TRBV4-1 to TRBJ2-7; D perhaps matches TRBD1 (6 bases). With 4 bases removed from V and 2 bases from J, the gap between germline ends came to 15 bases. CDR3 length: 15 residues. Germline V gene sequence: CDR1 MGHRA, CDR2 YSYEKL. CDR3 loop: CASSLTNRATYEQYF. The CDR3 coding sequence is TGCGCCAGCAGCCTTACCAACAGGGCCACCTACGAGCAGTACTTC.

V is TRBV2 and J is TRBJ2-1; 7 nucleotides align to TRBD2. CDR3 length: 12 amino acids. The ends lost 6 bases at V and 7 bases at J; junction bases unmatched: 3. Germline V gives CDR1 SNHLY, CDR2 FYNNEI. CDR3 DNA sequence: TGTGCCAGCAGACTTAGCGGGAATGAGCAGTTCTTC. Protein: CASRLSGNEQFF.

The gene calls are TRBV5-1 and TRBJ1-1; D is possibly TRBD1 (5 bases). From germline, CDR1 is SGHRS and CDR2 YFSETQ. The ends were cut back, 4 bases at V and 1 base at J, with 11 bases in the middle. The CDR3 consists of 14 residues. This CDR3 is CASSPRVRNTEAFF. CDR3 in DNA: TGCGCCAGCAGCCCCAGGGTACGGAACACTGAAGCTTTCTTT.

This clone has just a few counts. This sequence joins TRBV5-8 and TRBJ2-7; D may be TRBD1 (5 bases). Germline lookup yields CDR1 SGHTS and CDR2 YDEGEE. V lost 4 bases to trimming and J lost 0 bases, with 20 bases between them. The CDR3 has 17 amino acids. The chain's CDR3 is CASSPPLTASTSYEQYF. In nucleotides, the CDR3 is TGTGCCAGCAGCCCACCGCTGACAGCGAGCACCTCCTACGAGCAGTACTTC.

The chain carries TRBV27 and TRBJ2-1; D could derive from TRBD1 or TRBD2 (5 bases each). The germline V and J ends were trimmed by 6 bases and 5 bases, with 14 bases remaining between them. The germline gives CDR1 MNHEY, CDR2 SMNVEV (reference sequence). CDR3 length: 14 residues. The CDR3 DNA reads TGTGCCAGCAGCCTGGGACGGAACCACAATGAGCAGTTCTTC. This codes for CASSLGRNHNEQFF.

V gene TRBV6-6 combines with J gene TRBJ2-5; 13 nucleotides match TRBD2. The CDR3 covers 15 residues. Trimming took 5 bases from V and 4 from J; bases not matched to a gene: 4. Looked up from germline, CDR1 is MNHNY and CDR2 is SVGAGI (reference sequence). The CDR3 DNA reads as TGTGCCAGCAGTCCCCGGACTAGCGGGGGAGAGACCCAGTACTTC. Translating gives CASSPRTSGGETQYF.

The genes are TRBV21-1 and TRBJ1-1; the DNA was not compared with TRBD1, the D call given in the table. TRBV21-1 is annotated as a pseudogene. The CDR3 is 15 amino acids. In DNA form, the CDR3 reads TGTGCCAGCAGCCCGCGGACAGAGAAGAACACTGAAGCTTTCTTT. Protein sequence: CASSPRTEKNTEAFF.

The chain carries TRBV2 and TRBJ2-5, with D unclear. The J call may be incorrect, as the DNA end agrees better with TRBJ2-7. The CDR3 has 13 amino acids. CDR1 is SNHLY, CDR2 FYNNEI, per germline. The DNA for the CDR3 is TGTGCCAGCAGTGCAGGCAGTTACTACGAGCAGTACTTC. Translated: CASSAGSYYEQYF.